This T cell receptor beta chain was recorded in a study of T cells after yellow fever vaccination. Study results and limitations: Abundant clonotypes from the bulk population could contaminate FACS-sorted repertoires. Post-booster repertoires again held most primary-vaccination clones (about 96% CD4, just under 90% CD8). CD4 and CD8 compartments shared a small share of clonotypes, likely from convergent recombination.

TCR cDNA was made by 5'RACE template switching, adding a universal primer site and UMIs. TCRdb ran MiXCR on the 5' RACE reads and lists one entry per CDR3 protein. The data hold under 300,000 distinct CDR3 sequences, with less than 9% observed a single time. A word on this clonotype: Its antigen is undetermined.

Germline CDR1 and CDR2: KGHSH and LQKENI. The CDR3 totals 13 residues. The germline V and J ends were trimmed by 6 bases and 5 bases, with 14 bases remaining between them. The receptor's source is a man aged 25-40 years who received the YFV17D yellow fever vaccine. Sequenced here: CD4+ T cells sorted from PBMCs, sampled 15 days after the yellow fever booster vaccination. The chain couples TRBV18 to TRBJ2-7; perhaps TRBD1 as D (6 bases). Written as DNA, the CDR3 is TGTGCCAGCTCCCCGACAGGTCATGACGAGCAGTACTTC. Translated, it gives CASSPTGHDEQYF.